This T cell receptor (beta chain) was found in a study of PD-1 blockade in classical Hodgkin lymphoma (dated by TCRdb to 2018 to 2021). General notes on the study: Nivolumab dosing was 3 mg/kg intravenously every 2 weeks, continuing until either disease progression or unacceptable toxicity. The study used CyTOF and TCR beta sequencing to define a peripheral blood immune signature of response to PD-1 blockade in classical Hodgkin lymphoma.

About this clone itself: Its antigen has not been determined. Qualities for individual bases were not recorded, and no much larger clone is one base off.

The sample's time point label, decoded: cycle 2 day 1 (C2D1) of nivolumab. All trial patients had relapsed after autologous stem cell transplantation, with cohorts A, B and C differing in prior brentuximab vedotin exposure. A total of over 50 patients with relapsed/refractory classical Hodgkin lymphoma made up the trial cohort, and each patient's best overall response was complete response, partial response or progressive disease. In the multi-cohort phase II CheckMate 205 trial, trial patients received single-agent nivolumab. An independent review committee assessed best overall response by applying the 2007 International Working Group response criteria. Trial PBMCs were obtained immediately prior to nivolumab initiation (C1D1) and on therapy at cycle 2 day 1 and cycle 4 day 1. Peripheral blood was collected in 8 mL Vacutainer Cell Preparation Tubes, from which PBMCs were isolated by centrifugation and then cryopreserved.

Genomic DNA was extracted with the Qiagen DNeasy kit from unsorted PBMCs and from negatively selected CD4+ and CD8+ fractions. Amplification of TCR beta CDR3 regions was done by immunoSEQ multiplex PCR with primers that anneal to V and J segments. Amplification bias was minimized using a synthetic immune receptor repertoire, and residual bias was removed computationally after sequencing. In the authors' own workflow: Repertoire diversity was quantified as the Shannon entropy index using custom Python scripts. Unsorted, CD4+ and CD8+ repertoires were analyzed separately, except in combined analyses where CD4+ and CD8+ sequences were merged in silico. A clone was considered expanded if an increase in frequency of at least 2-fold after treatment relative to C1D1 was found, and a pseudocount of 0.5 was applied to clones undetected at baseline. Clones with 0 or 1 copy at C1D1 were classified as singleton clones, and clones with 2 or more copies were classified as non-singleton clones. Clones expanded in unsorted samples were annotated as CD4+, CD8+ or unknown by matching protein sequences in sorted samples from the same patient. Diversity changes from C1D1 to C4D1 were tested in paired samples using Wilcoxon tests. Entries here come from immuneACCESS through TCRdb and include only in-frame sequences with V and J called. Some clones fail to appear in such tables; in the studies checked, an unresolved V gene covers under half of the shortfall, and the cause of the remainder is unknown. V and J calls and clone size are as listed in that table; D and trimming were resolved from the DNA. Within this sample are roughly 96,000 clones, with approximately 89% of them counted one time only. The top ten clones comprise approximately 12% of the sample.

Trimming accounts for 6 bases at V and 2 bases at J, while the number of junction bases matched to no gene is 7. Per the germline V gene (reference sequence), SEHNR is the CDR1 and FQNEAQ is the CDR2. The CDR3 numbers 14 residues from cysteine through phenylalanine. This entry keeps only the CDR3 DNA: 42 bases, framed from base 1. Study-level results and caveats: Patients starting nivolumab less than 1 year after ASCT had lower diversity and were excluded from later analyses to avoid confounding by immune reconstitution. By C4D1, a significant rise was seen in CD4+ TCR diversity but not in CD8+ TCR diversity (p=0.0027 vs p=0.16), and the rise was most apparent among complete responders (p=0.02). Newly diagnosed patients were reported to have lower baseline TCR diversity than healthy donors, and relapsed/refractory patients were reported to have lower baseline TCR diversity still. Only a single clinical trial cohort was studied, and what caused the repertoire differences, possibly disease activity or prior therapy, remained undefined. Trial patients with a complete response had baseline diversity similar to that of newly diagnosed patients, while partial responders and progressors had significantly lower diversity.

Rearrangement joined TRBV7-9 to TRBJ2-7; TRBD1 fits 7 bases in the junction. The material was peripheral blood mononuclear cells (PBMCs), obtained before the second cycle of nivolumab. The receptor was derived from a human donor with classical Hodgkin lymphoma. The DNA is TGTGCCAGCAGTTTAAACAGGGGAACCTACGAGCAGTACTTC. It is translated as CASSLNRGTYEQYF. Reference TRBV7-9 and TRBJ2-7 proteins supply the regions before and after the CDR3; the full variable domain is: DTGVSQNPRHKITKRGQNVTFRCDPISEHNRLYWYRQTLGQGPEFLTYFQNEAQLEKSRLLSDRFSAERPKGSFSTLEIQRTEQGDSAMYLCASSLNRGTYEQYFGPGTRLTVT.